These 29 T cell receptor beta chains were sequenced from one sample in a study of blood T cell repertoires in COVID-19. Method: immunoSEQ multiplex PCR; TCRdb's copy keeps in-frame clones and lacks some. Of some 150,000 clones in the sample, around 83% are singletons; the top ten hold 7.5% to 8.5%. Sequences were obtained from peripheral blood. The receptors were gathered from an older woman with acute or convalescent COVID-19.

This chain links TRBV18 with TRBJ2-3, with TRBD2 matching 10 bases. Trimming removed 3 bases from V and 3 bases from J; junction bases left unmatched: 6. CDR1 and CDR2 (germline): KGHSH, LQKENI. The CDR3 runs 16 residues. In DNA form, the CDR3 reads TGTGCCAGCTCACCCTATGCTAGCGGGGGAACAGATACGCAGTATTTT. Its translation: CASSPYASGGTDTQYF.

The chain couples TRBV4-3 to TRBJ2-5, with TRBD2 matching 11 bases. Losses at the gene ends were 0 bases for V and 1 base for J; bases not matched to a gene: 7. Germline lookup yields CDR1 LGHNA and CDR2 YSLEER. The CDR3 sequence is 18 residues long. The CDR3 DNA follows: TGCGCCAGCAGCCAAGAGGCGACTAGCGGGGTCCTCCAAGAGACCCAGTACTTC. This encodes CASSQEATSGVLQETQYF.

V and J are TRBV4-1 and TRBJ2-6; D possibly corresponds to TRBD2 (7 bases). The CDR3 has 19 residues. Germline lookup yields CDR1 MGHRA and CDR2 YSYEKL. Deletions cut 0 bases from V and 0 bases from J, with 15 bases between. CDR3 amino acids: CASSQEGGGGSSGANVLTF. The DNA for the CDR3 is TGCGCCAGCAGCCAAGAAGGGGGGGGCGGTAGCTCTGGGGCCAACGTCCTGACTTTC.

DNA of the CDR3: TGTGCTGTTCCGGGACAGACCTATAATTCACCCCTCCACTTT. It yields the protein CAVPGQTYNSPLHF. This rearrangement joins TRBV30 to TRBJ1-6, with 7 nucleotides matching TRBD1. The CDR3 has 14 amino acids. The germline V gene has CDR1 GTSNPN and CDR2 SVGIG (reference sequence).

The genes are TRBV2 and TRBJ1-1, with TRBD1 matching 9 bases. Germline values: CDR1 SNHLY, CDR2 FYNNEI. The CDR3 extends over 13 amino acids. The V segment lost 6 bases and the J segment 5 bases; nucleotides outside the gene matches: 4. For the CDR3, the DNA is TGTGCCAGCAGGCGGGACAGGGATACTGAAGCTTTCTTT. Amino acids: CASRRDRDTEAFF. Full variable domain (rest looked up from reference TRBV2 and TRBJ1-1): EPEVTQTPSHQVTQMGQEVILRCVPISNHLYFYWYRQILGQKVEFLVSFYNNEISEKSEIFDDQFSVERPDGSNFTLKIRSTKLEDSAMYFCASRRDRDTEAFFGQGTRLTVV.

The chain uses TRBV19 and TRBJ1-1; 7 positions match TRBD1. Unmatched junction bases numbered 6, after V lost 5 bases and J lost 0 bases. The CDR3 runs 15 residues. CDR1 is LNHDA, CDR2 SQIVND, per germline (reference sequence). CDR3 bases: TGTGCCAGTAGTGCCCCCGGGACAGTGAACACTGAAGCTTTCTTT. It translates to CASSAPGTVNTEAFF.

The chain has TRBV5-4 and TRBJ2-1; 8 positions agree with TRBD1. The ends lost 3 bases at V and 10 bases at J; junction bases unmatched: 12. Per the germline V gene, CDR1 is SGHNT and CDR2 is YYREEE (reference sequence). CDR3 size: 15 residues. The CDR3 sequence: CASSSGQDSHLEQFF. DNA of the CDR3: TGTGCCAGCAGCTCGGGACAGGACAGTCACCTGGAGCAGTTCTTC.

CDR3 in DNA: TGTGCCAGCAGCGCAGGGTCCGGGGAGCAGTACTTC. This sequence encodes CASSAGSGEQYF. The chain has TRBV9 and TRBJ2-7, with D possibly matching TRBD1 (5 bases). The CDR3 has 12 residues. CDR1 and CDR2 (germline): SGDLS, YYNGEE. Trimming removed 3 bases at V and 7 bases at J, with 11 bases between.

The V call is TRBV5-1, the J call TRBJ2-3; 12 nucleotides align to TRBD2. The V and J ends lost 4 bases and 0 bases, in that order; junction bases with no gene match: 12. Germline V gene data show CDR1 as SGHRS and CDR2 as YFSETQ. This CDR3 has 19 residues. The CDR3 loop is CASSPLAGGVVFSTDTQYF. The CDR3, as DNA: TGCGCCAGCAGCCCTCTAGCGGGAGGGGTTGTTTTTAGCACAGATACGCAGTATTTT.

This chain connects TRBV24-1 to TRBJ2-3; a weak D match, TRBD1 (5 bases). V was clipped by 9 bases and J by 2 bases, with 11 bases between them. The CDR3 runs 13 residues. Germline loops: CDR1 KGHDR, CDR2 SFDVKD. The CDR3 sequence: CATQGTVTDTQYF. The DNA of the CDR3 is TGTGCCACCCAGGGAACAGTCACAGATACGCAGTATTTT.

The V gene is TRBV18, the J gene TRBJ2-2, with a possible D match to TRBD1 (5 bases). The germline V and J ends were trimmed by 3 bases and 1 base, with 15 bases remaining between them. This CDR3 contains 17 residues. Germline V gives CDR1 KGHSH, CDR2 LQKENI. The CDR3: CASSPSLTQGNTGELFF. The CDR3 DNA sequence: TGTGCCAGCTCACCTTCTTTGACCCAGGGGAACACCGGGGAGCTGTTTTTT. The whole variable domain, remainder taken from reference TRBV18 and TRBJ2-2, is NAGVMQNPRHLVRRRGQEARLRCSPMKGHSHVYWYRQLPEEGLKFMVYLQKENIIDESGMPKERFSAEFPKEGPSILRIQQVVRGDSAAYFCASSPSLTQGNTGELFFGEGSRLTVL.

This rearrangement joins TRBV19 to TRBJ1-1; D is unresolved. This CDR3 is 13 amino acids long. Trimming removed 5 bases at V and 0 bases at J, with 7 bases between. CDR1 is LNHDA, CDR2 SQIVND, per germline (reference sequence). The CDR3 spells CASSAQLNTEAFF. The CDR3 DNA follows: TGTGCCAGTAGTGCCCAGTTGAACACTGAAGCTTTCTTT.

J is TRBJ2-7 and V is TRBV11-2; no firm D call. Trimming took off 1 base at V and 2 bases at J, with 9 bases between the two ends. The CDR3 consists of 14 residues. Germline values: CDR1 SGHAT, CDR2 FQNNGV. CDR3: CASSLAYGTYEQYF. The CDR3 coding sequence is TGTGCCAGCAGCTTAGCATATGGCACCTACGAGCAGTACTTC.

The DNA of the CDR3 is TGCGCCAGCAGCCAAGATAGGCAGGCCCTAAATTCAGCTTTCTTT. This codes for CASSQDRQALNSAFF. This chain joins TRBV4-3 and TRBJ1-1; D remains ambiguous. CDR1 LGHNA and CDR2 YSLEER come from the germline V gene. Trimming pared 0 bases from V and 10 bases from J, leaving 18 bases between. This CDR3 region has 15 residues.

The V and J genes are TRBV30 and TRBJ1-2; no firm D call. CDR3 length: 10 residues. The V gene lost 2 bases and the J gene lost 7 bases, with 5 bases spanning the gap. Germline V CDR1 and CDR2: GTSNPN, SVGIG (reference sequence). The CDR3 bases are TGTGCCTGGAGTCCCAGTGGCTACACCTTC. Protein product: CAWSPSGYTF.

The J gene is TRBJ2-7, the V gene TRBV6-2 or TRBV6-3, with D maybe TRBD1 (6 bases). Germline CDR1 and CDR2: MNHEY and SVGEGT. V shed 5 bases and J shed 2 bases, with 19 bases lying between them. This CDR3 has 16 amino acids. DNA of the CDR3: TGTGCCAGCAGTCTAGTTAAAATGGGGACAACCTACGAGCAGTACTTC. Translating gives CASSLVKMGTTYEQYF.

This clone was seen only once. V gene TRBV20-1 combines with J gene TRBJ1-2; unclear D gene. There are 11 residues in the CDR3. V was clipped by 3 bases and J by 3 bases, with 5 bases between them. CDR1 and CDR2 from the germline V gene are DFQATT and SNEGSKA (reference sequence). CDR3 nucleotide sequence: TGCAGTGCTAGGGCCGACTATGGCTACACCTTC. Translation: CSARADYGYTF.

The chain employs TRBV5-1 and TRBJ2-1; TRBD2 aligns across 9 bases. The germline V gene has CDR1 SGHRS and CDR2 YFSETQ. V shed 0 bases and J 3 bases; nucleotides not matched to a gene: 7. The CDR3 covers 17 residues. The CDR3 DNA is TGCGCCAGCAGCTTGGCGGGGGGACTAGCCCTCTACAATGAGCAGTTCTTC. It yields the protein CASSLAGGLALYNEQFF.

The V call is TRBV4-2, the J call TRBJ1-1, with 8 nucleotides matching TRBD1. Germline V gene sequence: CDR1 LGHNA, CDR2 YNFKEQ. CDR3 length: 15 residues. V was clipped by 2 bases and J by 1 base; unmatched bases: 3. For the CDR3, the DNA is TGTGCCAGCAGCCAAACAGGGGGAGCGAACACTGAAGCTTTCTTT. Its protein product is CASSQTGGANTEAFF.

This clone was seen just once. The chain couples TRBV7-6 to TRBJ2-5, with 13 positions matching TRBD2. The J segment lost 2 bases and the V segment lost 5 bases, leaving 5 bases of the junction unmatched. Germline V gene lookup returns CDR1 SGHVS and CDR2 FNYEAQ. This CDR3 is 16 amino acids long. CDR3 sequence reads: CASSPGTSGKQETQYF. CDR3 DNA sequence: TGTGCCAGCAGCCCAGGGACTAGCGGGAAACAAGAGACCCAGTACTTC.

Written as DNA, the CDR3 is TGTGCCAGCAGCACCGACAGGGGCCGTAATGAAAAACTGTTTTTT. Residues: CASSTDRGRNEKLFF. This chain connects TRBV7-9 to TRBJ1-4, with 8 bases that match TRBD1. The CDR3 extends over 15 amino acids. Germline-derived CDR1 and CDR2 are SEHNR and FQNEAQ (reference sequence). After removal of 5 bases from V and 4 bases from J, the junction contained 6 bases not matched to a gene.

The V and J genes are TRBV19 and TRBJ2-7; 9 nucleotides line up with TRBD1. The CDR3 has 15 residues. Germline-derived CDR1 and CDR2 are LNHDA and SQIVND (reference sequence). After removal of 5 bases from V and 4 bases from J, the junction contained 9 bases not matched to a gene. Here the CDR3 reads CASSLPGTGTYEQYF. The CDR3 nucleotides are TGTGCCAGTAGTCTCCCCGGGACAGGGACTTACGAGCAGTACTTC.

The rearrangement uses TRBV3-1 (or the pseudogene TRBV3-2) and TRBJ1-6; D is perhaps TRBD1 (5 bases). Germline lookup yields CDR1 LGHDT and CDR2 YNNKEL (reference sequence). The V and J ends lost 1 base and 7 bases respectively, with 11 bases between them. This CDR3 is 15 amino acids long. In nucleotides, the CDR3 is TGTGCCAGCAGCCAAGGGCAGGGCTTCAATTCACCCCTCCACTTT. This gives the protein CASSQGQGFNSPLHF.

CDR3 region: CASSQVGMKSEQYF. CDR3 bases: TGTGCCAGCAGCCAAGTTGGTATGAAGAGTGAGCAGTACTTC. This chain uses TRBV4-2 with TRBJ2-7; no clear D gene. CDR3 length equals 14 residues. The V end was cut by 1 base, the J end by 7 bases, with 14 bases between. CDR1 is LGHNA and CDR2 is YNFKEQ in the germline V gene.

The CDR3: CASSSHWNTGELFF. CDR3 sequence (DNA): TGTGCCAGCAGCTCCCACTGGAACACCGGGGAGCTGTTTTTT. V gene TRBV7-9 combines with J gene TRBJ2-2; no clear D gene. CDR1 and CDR2 from the germline V gene are SEHNR and FQNEAQ (reference sequence). Trimming removed 4 bases at V and 1 base at J, with 7 bases between. The CDR3 extends over 14 amino acids.

This clone was observed once. This sequence joins TRBV28 and TRBJ1-1; 9 positions match TRBD1. Germline V gene lookup returns CDR1 MDHEN and CDR2 SYDVKM. The CDR3 is made up of 14 amino acids. J was trimmed by 1 base and V by 8 bases; bases with no gene match: 5. The chain's CDR3 is CASVDRGTNTEAFF. CDR3 DNA: TGTGCCAGCGTAGACAGGGGGACGAACACTGAAGCTTTCTTT.

CDR3 sequence (DNA): TGTGCCAGCAGCCGGTCGGGGGGGACAGAGACCCAGTACTTC. Encoded protein: CASSRSGGTETQYF. The chain uses TRBV3-1 (or the pseudogene TRBV3-2) and TRBJ2-5; 8 bases align to TRBD2. With V trimmed by 4 bases and J by 4 bases, 5 bases remained unmatched. This CDR3 has 14 amino acids. CDR1 and CDR2 (germline): LGHDT, YNNKEL (reference sequence).

This rearrangement joins TRBV27 to TRBJ1-6, with 9 bases matching TRBD1. The CDR3 extends over 15 amino acids. Trimming took 5 bases from V and 12 from J; bases not matched to a gene: 11. Per germline, CDR1 MNHEY and CDR2 SMNVEV (reference sequence). The chain's CDR3 is CASSPPGTGQVPLHF. CDR3 coding DNA: TGTGCCAGCAGTCCTCCCGGGACAGGGCAGGTACCCCTCCACTTT.

The chain uses TRBV7-9 and TRBJ2-1, with D uncertain. The CDR3 length is 13 residues. Germline lookup yields CDR1 SEHNR and CDR2 FQNEAQ (reference sequence). The germline V and J ends were trimmed by 1 base and 4 bases, with 5 bases remaining between them. DNA for the CDR3: TGTGCCAGCAGCTTAGAACTATACAATGAGCAGTTCTTC. The encoded protein is CASSLELYNEQFF.